This TCR beta chain originates from a study of blood T cell repertoires in COVID-19. Original processing notes: The authors estimated nucleated cell counts from reference gene primer amplification. Using immunoSEQ multiplex PCR, the repertoire was profiled, and TCRdb retains in-frame clones only, with some absent. V, J and clone size reflect that table, while D and trimming were determined from the DNA. The sample consists of fewer than 200,000 clones, less than 85% of them appearing once. Participants' reported clinical history set cohort assignment. Germline CDR1 is MNHEY and CDR2 is SVGAGI. This CDR3 comprises 13 residues. V lost 4 bases, J lost 8 bases, and 14 bases lay in between.

This chain links TRBV6-5 with TRBJ1-2; D ambiguous. Sequenced input: PBMCs or T cells enriched from blood (not recorded which). This sequence originates from a woman aged 50 to 60 who had recovered from COVID-19. CDR3 nucleotides: TGTGCCAGCAGTTCGCGATCTCGGGGAGGCTACACCTTC. It yields the protein CASSSRSRGGYTF.